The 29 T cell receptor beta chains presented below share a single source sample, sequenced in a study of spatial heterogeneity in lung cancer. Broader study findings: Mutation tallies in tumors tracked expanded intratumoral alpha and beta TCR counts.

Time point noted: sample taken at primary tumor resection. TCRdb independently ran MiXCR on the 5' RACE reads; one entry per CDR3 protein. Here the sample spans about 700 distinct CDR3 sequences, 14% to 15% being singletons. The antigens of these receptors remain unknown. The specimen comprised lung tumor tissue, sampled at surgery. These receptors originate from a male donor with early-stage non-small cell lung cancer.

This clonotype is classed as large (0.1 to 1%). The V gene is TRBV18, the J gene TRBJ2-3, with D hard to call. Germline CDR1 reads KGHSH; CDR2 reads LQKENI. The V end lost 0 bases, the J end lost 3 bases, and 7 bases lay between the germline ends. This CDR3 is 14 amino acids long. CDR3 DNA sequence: TGTGCCAGCTCACCACCGTATAGGACAGATACGCAGTATTTT. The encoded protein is CASSPPYRTDTQYF.

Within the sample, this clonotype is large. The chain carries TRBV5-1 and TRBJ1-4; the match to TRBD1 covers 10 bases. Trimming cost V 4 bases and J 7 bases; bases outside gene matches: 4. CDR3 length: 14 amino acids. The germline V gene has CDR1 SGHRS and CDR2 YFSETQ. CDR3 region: CASSRTGGSEKLFF. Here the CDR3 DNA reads TGCGCCAGCAGCCGGACAGGGGGATCTGAAAAACTGTTTTTT.

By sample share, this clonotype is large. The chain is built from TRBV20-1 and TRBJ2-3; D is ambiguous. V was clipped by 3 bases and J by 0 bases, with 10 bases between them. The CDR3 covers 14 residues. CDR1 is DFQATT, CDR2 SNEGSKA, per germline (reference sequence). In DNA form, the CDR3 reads TGCAGTGCTAGGACTCAAACTAGCACAGATACGCAGTATTTT. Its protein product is CSARTQTSTDTQYF.

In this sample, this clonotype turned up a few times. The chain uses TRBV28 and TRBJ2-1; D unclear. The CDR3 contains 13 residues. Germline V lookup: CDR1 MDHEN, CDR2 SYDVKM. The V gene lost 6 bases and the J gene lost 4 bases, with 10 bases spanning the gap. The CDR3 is CASSSRSYNEQFF. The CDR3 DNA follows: TGTGCCAGCAGCTCAAGGTCTTACAATGAGCAGTTCTTC.

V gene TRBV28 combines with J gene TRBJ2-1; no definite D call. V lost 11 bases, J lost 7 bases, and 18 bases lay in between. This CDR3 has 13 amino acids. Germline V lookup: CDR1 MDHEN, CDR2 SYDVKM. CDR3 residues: CASSAQAKNEQFF. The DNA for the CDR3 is TGTGCCTCTTCGGCGCAGGCAAAGAATGAGCAGTTCTTC.

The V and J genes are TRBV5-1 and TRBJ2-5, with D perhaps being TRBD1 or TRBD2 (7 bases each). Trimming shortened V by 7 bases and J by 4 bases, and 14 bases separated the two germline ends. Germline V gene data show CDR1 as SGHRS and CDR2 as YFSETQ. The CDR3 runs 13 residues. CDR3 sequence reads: CASQRDSLETQYF. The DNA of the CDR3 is TGCGCCAGCCAGCGGGACAGCCTAGAGACCCAGTACTTC.

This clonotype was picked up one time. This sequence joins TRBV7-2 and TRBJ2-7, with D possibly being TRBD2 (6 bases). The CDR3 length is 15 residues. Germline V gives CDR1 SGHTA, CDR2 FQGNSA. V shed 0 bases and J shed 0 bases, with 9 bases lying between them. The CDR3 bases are TGTGCCAGCAGCTTAGCGGGGGGACTCTCCTACGAGCAGTACTTC. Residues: CASSLAGGLSYEQYF. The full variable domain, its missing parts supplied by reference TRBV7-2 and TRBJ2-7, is GAGVSQSPSNKVTEKGKDVELRCDPISGHTALYWYRQSLGQGLEFLIYFQGNSAPDKSGLPSDRFSAERTGGSVSTLTIQRTQQEDSAVYLCASSLAGGLSYEQYFGPGTRLTVT.

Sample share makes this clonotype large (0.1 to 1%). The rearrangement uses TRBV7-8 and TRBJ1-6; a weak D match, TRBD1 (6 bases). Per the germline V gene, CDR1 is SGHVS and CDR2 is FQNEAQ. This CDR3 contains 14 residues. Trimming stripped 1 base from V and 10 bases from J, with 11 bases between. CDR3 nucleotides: TGTGCCAGCAGCTTAGGCAGGGGTTACTCACCCCTCCACTTT. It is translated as CASSLGRGYSPLHF.

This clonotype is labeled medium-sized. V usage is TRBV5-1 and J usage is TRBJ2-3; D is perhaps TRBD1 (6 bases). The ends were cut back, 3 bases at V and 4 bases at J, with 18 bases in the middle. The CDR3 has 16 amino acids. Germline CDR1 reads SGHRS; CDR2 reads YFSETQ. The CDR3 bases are TGCGCCAGCAGCTGGCTAACGGGACACTTGCCAGATACGCAGTATTTT. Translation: CASSWLTGHLPDTQYF.

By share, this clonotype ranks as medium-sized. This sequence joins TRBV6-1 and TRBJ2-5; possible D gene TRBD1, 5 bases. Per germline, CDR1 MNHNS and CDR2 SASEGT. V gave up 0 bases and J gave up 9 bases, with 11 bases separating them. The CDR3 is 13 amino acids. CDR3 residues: CASSEATGSPQYF. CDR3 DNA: TGTGCCAGCAGTGAAGCCACAGGCTCTCCCCAGTACTTC.

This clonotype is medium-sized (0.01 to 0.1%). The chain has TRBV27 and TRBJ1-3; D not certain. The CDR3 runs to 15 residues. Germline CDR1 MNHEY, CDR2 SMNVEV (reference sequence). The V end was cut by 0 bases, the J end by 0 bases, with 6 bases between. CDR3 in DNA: TGTGCCAGCAGTTTATCAGGCAGCTCTGGAAACACCATATATTTT. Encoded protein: CASSLSGSSGNTIYF.

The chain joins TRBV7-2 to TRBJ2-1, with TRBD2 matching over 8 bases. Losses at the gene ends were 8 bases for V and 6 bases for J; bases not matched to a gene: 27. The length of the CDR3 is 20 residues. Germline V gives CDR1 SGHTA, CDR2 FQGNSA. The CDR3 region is CASFPGIAGIFLNMANEQFF. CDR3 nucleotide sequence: TGTGCCAGCTTCCCGGGGATAGCGGGAATTTTTTTGAACATGGCCAATGAGCAGTTCTTC.

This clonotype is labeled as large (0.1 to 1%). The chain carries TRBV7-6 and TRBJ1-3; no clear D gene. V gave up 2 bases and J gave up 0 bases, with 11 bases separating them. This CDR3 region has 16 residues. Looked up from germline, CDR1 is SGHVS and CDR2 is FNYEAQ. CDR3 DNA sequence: TGTGCCAGCAGCTTACCTCCGGTCGGCTCTGGAAACACCATATATTTT. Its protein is CASSLPPVGSGNTIYF.

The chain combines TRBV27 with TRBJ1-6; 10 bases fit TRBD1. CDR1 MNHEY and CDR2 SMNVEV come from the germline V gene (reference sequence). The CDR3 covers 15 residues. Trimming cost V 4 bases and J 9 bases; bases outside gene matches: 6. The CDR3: CASSSGTGDTSPLHF. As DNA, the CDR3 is TGTGCCAGCAGTTCCGGGACAGGGGACACTTCACCCCTCCACTTT.

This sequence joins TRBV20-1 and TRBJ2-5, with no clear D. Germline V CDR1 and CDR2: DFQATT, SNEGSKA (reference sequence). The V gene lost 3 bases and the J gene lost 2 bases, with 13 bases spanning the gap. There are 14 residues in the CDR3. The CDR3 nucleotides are TGCAGTGCTAGGAAGCTGGAATGGCAAGAGACCCAGTACTTC. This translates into CSARKLEWQETQYF.

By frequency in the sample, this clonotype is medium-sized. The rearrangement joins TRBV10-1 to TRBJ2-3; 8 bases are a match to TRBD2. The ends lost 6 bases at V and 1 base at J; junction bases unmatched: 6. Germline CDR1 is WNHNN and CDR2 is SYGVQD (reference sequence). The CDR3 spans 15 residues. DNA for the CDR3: TGCGCCAGCAGCTCTACTAGCGGCGGCACAGATACGCAGTATTTT. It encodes CASSSTSGGTDTQYF.

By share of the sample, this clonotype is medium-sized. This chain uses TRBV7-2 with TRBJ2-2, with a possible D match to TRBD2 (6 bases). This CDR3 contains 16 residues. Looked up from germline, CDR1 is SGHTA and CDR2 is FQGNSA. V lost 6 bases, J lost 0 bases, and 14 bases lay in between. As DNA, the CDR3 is TGTGCCAGCAGACTTACTGGCGGGGCGAACACCGGGGAGCTGTTTTTT. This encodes CASRLTGGANTGELFF.

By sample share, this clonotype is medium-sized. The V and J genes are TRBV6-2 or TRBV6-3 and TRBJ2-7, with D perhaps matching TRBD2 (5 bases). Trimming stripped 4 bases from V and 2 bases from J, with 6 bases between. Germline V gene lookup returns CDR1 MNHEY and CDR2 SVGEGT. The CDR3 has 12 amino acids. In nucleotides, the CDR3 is TGTGCCAGCAGTTCGGGGACCTACGAGCAGTACTTC. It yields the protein CASSSGTYEQYF.

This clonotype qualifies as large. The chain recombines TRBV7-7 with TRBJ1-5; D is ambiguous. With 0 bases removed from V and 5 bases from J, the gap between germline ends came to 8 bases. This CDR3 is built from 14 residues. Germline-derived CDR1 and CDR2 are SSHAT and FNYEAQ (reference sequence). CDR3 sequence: CASSLARADQPQHF. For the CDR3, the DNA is TGTGCCAGCAGCTTAGCTCGGGCAGATCAGCCCCAGCATTTT.

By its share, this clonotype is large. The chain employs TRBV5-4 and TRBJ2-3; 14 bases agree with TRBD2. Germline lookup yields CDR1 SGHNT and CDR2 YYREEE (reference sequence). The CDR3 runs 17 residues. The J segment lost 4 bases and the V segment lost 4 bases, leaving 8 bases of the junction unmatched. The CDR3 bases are TGTGCCAGCAGCCCTGGACTAGCGGGGGGCAGGGCAGATACGCAGTATTTT. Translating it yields CASSPGLAGGRADTQYF.

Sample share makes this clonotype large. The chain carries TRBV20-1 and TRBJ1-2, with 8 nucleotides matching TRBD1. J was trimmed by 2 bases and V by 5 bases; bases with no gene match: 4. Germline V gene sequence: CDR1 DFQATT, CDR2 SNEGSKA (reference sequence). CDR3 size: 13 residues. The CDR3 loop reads CSAPRGPNYGYTF. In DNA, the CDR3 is TGCAGTGCTCCCAGGGGGCCAAACTATGGCTACACCTTC.

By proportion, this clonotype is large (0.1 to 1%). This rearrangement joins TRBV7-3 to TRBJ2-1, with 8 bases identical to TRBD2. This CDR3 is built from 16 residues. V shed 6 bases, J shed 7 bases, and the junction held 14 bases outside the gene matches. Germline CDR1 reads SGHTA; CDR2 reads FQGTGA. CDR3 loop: CASSFTTGTRSNEQFF. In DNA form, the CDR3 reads TGTGCCAGCAGTTTTACCACCGGGACTAGGAGTAATGAGCAGTTCTTC.

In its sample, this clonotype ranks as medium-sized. This CDR3 is CASSIDGQFDEQFF. The CDR3 bases are TGTGCCAGTAGTATAGACGGGCAGTTCGATGAGCAGTTCTTC. The J gene is TRBJ2-1, the V gene TRBV19; no clear D. The V end was cut by 0 bases, the J end by 8 bases, with 11 bases between. The CDR3 contains 14 residues. From germline, CDR1 is LNHDA and CDR2 SQIVND (reference sequence).

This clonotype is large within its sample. The CDR3 protein is CASSFLQGVGETQYF. The CDR3 coding sequence is TGTGCCAGCAGTTTTTTACAGGGAGTCGGAGAGACCCAGTACTTC. This rearrangement joins TRBV27 to TRBJ2-5; TRBD1 is a possible D gene (6 bases). Germline CDR1 reads MNHEY; CDR2 reads SMNVEV (reference sequence). The V and J ends lost 3 bases and 4 bases respectively, with 15 bases between them. This CDR3 region has 15 residues.

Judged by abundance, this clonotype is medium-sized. The CDR3 DNA sequence: TGTGCCAGCAGGAGACAGGGGAATGAGCAGTACTTC. Translated: CASRRQGNEQYF. V and J are TRBV2 and TRBJ2-7, with TRBD1 matching 8 bases. CDR3 size: 12 residues. V lost 6 bases and J lost 7; bases outside the gene matches: 5. The germline CDR1 and CDR2 sequences are SNHLY and FYNNEI.

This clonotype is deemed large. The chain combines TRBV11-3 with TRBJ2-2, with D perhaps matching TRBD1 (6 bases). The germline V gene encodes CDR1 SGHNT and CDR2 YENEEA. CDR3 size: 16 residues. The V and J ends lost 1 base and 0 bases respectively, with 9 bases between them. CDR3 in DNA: TGTGCCAGCAGCTTAGGCGCAGGGGCGAACACCGGGGAGCTGTTTTTT. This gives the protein CASSLGAGANTGELFF.

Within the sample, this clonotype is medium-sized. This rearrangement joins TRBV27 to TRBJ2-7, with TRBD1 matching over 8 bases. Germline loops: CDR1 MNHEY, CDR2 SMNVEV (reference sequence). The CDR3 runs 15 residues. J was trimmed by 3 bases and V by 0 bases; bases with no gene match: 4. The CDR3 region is CASSLSGTGIYEQYF. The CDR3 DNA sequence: TGTGCCAGCAGTTTATCAGGGACAGGAATCTACGAGCAGTACTTC.

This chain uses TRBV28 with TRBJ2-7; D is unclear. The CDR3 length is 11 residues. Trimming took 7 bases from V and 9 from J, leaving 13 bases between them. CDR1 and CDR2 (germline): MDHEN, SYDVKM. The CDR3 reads CASTSHLGQYF. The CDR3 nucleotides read TGTGCCAGCACTTCTCATCTGGGGCAGTACTTC.

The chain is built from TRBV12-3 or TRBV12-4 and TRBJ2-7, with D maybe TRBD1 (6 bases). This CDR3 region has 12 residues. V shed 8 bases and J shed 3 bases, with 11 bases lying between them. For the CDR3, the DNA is TGTGCCAGCGGGGGCGGGTTCTACGAGCAGTACTTC. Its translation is CASGGGFYEQYF.